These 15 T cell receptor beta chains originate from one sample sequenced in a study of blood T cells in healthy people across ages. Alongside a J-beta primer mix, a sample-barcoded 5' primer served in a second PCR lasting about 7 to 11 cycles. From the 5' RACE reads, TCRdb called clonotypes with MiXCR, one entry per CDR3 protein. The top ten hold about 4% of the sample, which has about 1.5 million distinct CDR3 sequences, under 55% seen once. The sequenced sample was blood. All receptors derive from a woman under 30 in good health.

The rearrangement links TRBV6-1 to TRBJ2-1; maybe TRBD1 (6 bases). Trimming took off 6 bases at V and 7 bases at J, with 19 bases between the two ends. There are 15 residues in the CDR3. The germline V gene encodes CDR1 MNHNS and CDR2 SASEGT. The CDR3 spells CASSALRDTPNEQFF. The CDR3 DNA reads TGTGCCAGCAGCGCGCTTAGGGACACCCCAAATGAGCAGTTCTTC.

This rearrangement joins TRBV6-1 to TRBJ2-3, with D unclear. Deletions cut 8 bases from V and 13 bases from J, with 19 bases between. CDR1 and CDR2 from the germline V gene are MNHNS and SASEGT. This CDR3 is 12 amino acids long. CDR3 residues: CASYLDGVSEYF. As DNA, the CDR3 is TGTGCCAGCTACCTAGACGGAGTTTCTGAGTATTTT.

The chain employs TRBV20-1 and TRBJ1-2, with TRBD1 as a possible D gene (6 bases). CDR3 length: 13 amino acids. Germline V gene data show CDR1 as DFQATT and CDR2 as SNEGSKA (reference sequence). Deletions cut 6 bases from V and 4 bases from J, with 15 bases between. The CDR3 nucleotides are TGCAGTGCCCCAGGGGCAGGCGGCTATGGCTACACCTTC. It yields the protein CSAPGAGGYGYTF.

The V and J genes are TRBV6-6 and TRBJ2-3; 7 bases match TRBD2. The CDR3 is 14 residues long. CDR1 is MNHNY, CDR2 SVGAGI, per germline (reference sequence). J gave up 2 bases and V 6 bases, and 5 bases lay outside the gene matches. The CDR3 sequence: CASRRGEDTDTQYF. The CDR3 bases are TGTGCCAGCAGACGGGGGGAAGACACAGATACGCAGTATTTT.

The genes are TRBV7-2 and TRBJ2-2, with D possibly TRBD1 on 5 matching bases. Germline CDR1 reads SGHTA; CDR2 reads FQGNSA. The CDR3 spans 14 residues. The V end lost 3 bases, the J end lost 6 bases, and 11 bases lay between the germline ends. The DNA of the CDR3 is TGTGCCAGCAGCTTTACCCAGGGTTCCGGGGAGCTGTTTTTT. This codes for CASSFTQGSGELFF.

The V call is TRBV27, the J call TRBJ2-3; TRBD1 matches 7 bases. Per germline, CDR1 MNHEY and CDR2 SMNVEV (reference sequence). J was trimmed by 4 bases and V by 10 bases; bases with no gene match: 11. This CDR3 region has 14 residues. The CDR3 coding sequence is TGTGCCATCAAACAGGGGATAGGAGCAGATACGCAGTATTTT. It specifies CAIKQGIGADTQYF.

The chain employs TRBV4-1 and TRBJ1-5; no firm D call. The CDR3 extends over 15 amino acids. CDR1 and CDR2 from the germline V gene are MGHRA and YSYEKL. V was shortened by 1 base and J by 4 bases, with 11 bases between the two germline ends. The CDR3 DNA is TGCGCCAGCAGCCAAGTTCGGTGGGGAAATCAGCCCCAGCATTTT. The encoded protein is CASSQVRWGNQPQHF.

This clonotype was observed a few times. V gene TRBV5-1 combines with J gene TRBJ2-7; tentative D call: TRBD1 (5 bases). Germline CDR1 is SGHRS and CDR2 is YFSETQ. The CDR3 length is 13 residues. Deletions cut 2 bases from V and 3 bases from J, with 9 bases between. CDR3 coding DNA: TGCGCCAGCAGCTTACAGGACAACTACGAGCAGTACTTC. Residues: CASSLQDNYEQYF. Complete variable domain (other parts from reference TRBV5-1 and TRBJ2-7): KAGVTQTPRYLIKTRGQQVTLSCSPISGHRSVSWYQQTPGQGLQFLFEYFSETQRNKGNFPGRFSGRQFSNSRSEMNVSTLELGDSALYLCASSLQDNYEQYFGPGTRLTVT.

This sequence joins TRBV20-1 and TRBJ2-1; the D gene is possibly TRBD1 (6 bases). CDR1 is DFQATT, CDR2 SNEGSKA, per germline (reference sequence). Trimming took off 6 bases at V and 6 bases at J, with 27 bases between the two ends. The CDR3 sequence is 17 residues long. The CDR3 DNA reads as TGCAGTGCCGTTCCCCCACCAGGGACATTTAGGGGCAATGAGCAGTTCTTC. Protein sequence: CSAVPPPGTFRGNEQFF.

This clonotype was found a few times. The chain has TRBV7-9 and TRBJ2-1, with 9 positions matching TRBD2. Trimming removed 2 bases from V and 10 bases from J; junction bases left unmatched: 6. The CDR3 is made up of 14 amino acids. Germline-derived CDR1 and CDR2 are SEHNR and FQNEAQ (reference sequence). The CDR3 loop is CASSLRREGLEQFF. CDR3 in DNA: TGTGCCAGCAGCTTACGGCGGGAGGGCCTAGAGCAGTTCTTC.

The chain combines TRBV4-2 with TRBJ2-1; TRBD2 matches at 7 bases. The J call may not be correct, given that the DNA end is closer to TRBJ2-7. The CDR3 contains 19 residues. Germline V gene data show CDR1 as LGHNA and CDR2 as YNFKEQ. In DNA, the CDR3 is TGTGCCAGCAGCCAAGATCTCTGGGTGGCGGGAGTTCCCTACAATGAGCAGTACTTC. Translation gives CASSQDLWVAGVPYNEQYF.

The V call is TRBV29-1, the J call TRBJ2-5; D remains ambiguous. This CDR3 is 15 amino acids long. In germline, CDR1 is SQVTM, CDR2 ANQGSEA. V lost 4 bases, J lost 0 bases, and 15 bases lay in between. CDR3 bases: TGCAGCGTTGCTCCGCGACCATTTTACCAAGAGACCCAGTACTTC. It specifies CSVAPRPFYQETQYF.

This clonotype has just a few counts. The CDR3 sequence is CASSQETENYGYTF. The CDR3 coding sequence is TGCGCCAGCAGCCAGGAAACAGAAAACTATGGCTACACCTTC. The genes are TRBV4-3 and TRBJ1-2; D not resolved. Trimming removed 3 bases from V and 2 bases from J, with 10 bases in between. From germline, CDR1 is LGHNA and CDR2 YSLEER. The CDR3 covers 14 residues.

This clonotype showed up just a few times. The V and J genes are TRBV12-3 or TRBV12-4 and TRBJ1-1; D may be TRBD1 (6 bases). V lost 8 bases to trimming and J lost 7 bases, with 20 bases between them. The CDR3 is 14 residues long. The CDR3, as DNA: TGTGCCAGCCGCGGAGGGGGAAGGGGCGGTGAAGCTTTCTTT. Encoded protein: CASRGGGRGGEAFF.

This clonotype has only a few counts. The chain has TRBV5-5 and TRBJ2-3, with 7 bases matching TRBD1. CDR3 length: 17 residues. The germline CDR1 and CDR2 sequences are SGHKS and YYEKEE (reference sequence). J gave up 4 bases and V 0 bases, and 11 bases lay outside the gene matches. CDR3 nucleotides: TGTGCCAGCAGCTTGGAAGATACAGGGGTCGGCGCAGATACGCAGTATTTT. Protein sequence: CASSLEDTGVGADTQYF.